The T cell receptor beta chain described here comes from a study of T-cell reconstitution after alpha-beta-depleted transplantation in children listed by TCRdb under 2016. For context, the study as a whole: Using TCR repertoire profiling, the study quantitatively followed how T-cell immune reconstitution unfolded in children after TCRalphabeta/CD19-depleted allogeneic hematopoietic cell transplantation.

Paper-wide results and their limitations: The high TCRbeta diversity at day 60 in some patients was ascribed to recipient T cells and intrathymic progenitors that had survived conditioning. About two months after transplant, the apparently early recovery of alphabetaT-cell counts reportedly depended on just several hundred clones that had expanded rapidly and came from non-depleted graft cells. The frequencies of hyperexpanded clones fell over the following months, and after one year, T-cell counts and TCRbeta diversity were mostly attributed to newly produced T cells.

For CDR1 and CDR2, the germline V gene (reference sequence) lists DFQATT and SNEGSKA. From its cysteine to its phenylalanine, the CDR3 spans 10 amino acids. The retained sequence is limited to the CDR3, 30 bases, with the frame set at the first base. Library creation used PCR. These reads were obtained on an Illumina HiSeq 2500. TCR libraries were prepared with molecular barcoding, using unique molecular identifiers to normalize TCRbeta repertoire quantification. Through fastp at Q25 and MiXCR, TCRdb rebuilt clones from the public reads, retaining in-frame beta chains. Identical CDR3 protein sequences are pooled into one entry, listed with their most common genes and DNA. This sample has around 700,000 distinct CDR3 sequences in its table, and around 14% of those were observed once. The top ten constitute roughly 0.77% of the sample. Many counts were recorded for this clonotype. Its antigen is unknown. Relative to the germline gene, one junction end is altered; a read error may explain this.

This specimen's treatment or condition label, per the study, means: allogeneic hematopoietic cell transplantation with graft depleted of TCRalphabeta T cells and CD19 B cells. Transplant recipients were children who received TCRalphabeta/CD19-depleted allogeneic hematopoietic cell grafts. The sequencing here drew on PBMCs, taken before TCRalphabeta/CD19-depleted stem cell transplant. The sequence derives from a girl under 10 years old with congenital amegakaryocytic thrombocytopenia, due to receive a stem cell transplant. Rearrangement joined TRBV20-1 to TRBJ2-5, with no D gene named confidently. The nucleotide sequence is TGCAGTGCTAGAGAGGGCTCGGATACCTTC. This gives the protein CSAREGSDTF.